This T cell receptor (beta chain) was captured by sequencing in a study of vaccination and CD4 T cells after COVID-19. Study-level background: Post-COVID samples had a sampling time that fell a median roughly 98 days after diagnosis (range 35 to 161). Stimulation of cells relied on overlapping spike peptides derived from SARS-CoV-2, HCoV-NL63, HCoV-OC43 and HCoV-229E. General study findings and limits: It was observed that, in convalescent patients, a median around 87% of reactive clones arose only post-vaccination.

An Oncomine TCR Beta short-read assay was used to sequence the DNA from cultured CD4+ T cells. Someone extracted genomic DNA from cultured CD4+ T cells. TCRdb ran MiXCR on the PCR reads and lists one entry per CDR3 protein. Seen here are some 16,000 distinct CDR3 sequences, about 44% observed once, and the top ten hold roughly 3.5%. A note on this clonotype: The antigen is unknown.

Germline V lookup: CDR1 SGHNT, CDR2 YYREEE (reference sequence). The CDR3 is 12 residues long. V was trimmed by 5 bases and J by 5 bases, leaving 10 bases between them. Treatment denoted: roughly nine-day PBMC culture with coronavirus spike peptide pools or control peptides (ViraFEST assay). V and J are TRBV5-4 and TRBJ2-5; D is unresolved. This sequence was found in a human donor who had recovered from COVID-19. Sequenced sample: CD4+ T cells from blood, cultured in vitro. The CDR3 region is CASSLATETQYF. For the CDR3, the DNA is TGTGCCAGCAGTCTTGCGACGGAGACCCAGTACTTC.